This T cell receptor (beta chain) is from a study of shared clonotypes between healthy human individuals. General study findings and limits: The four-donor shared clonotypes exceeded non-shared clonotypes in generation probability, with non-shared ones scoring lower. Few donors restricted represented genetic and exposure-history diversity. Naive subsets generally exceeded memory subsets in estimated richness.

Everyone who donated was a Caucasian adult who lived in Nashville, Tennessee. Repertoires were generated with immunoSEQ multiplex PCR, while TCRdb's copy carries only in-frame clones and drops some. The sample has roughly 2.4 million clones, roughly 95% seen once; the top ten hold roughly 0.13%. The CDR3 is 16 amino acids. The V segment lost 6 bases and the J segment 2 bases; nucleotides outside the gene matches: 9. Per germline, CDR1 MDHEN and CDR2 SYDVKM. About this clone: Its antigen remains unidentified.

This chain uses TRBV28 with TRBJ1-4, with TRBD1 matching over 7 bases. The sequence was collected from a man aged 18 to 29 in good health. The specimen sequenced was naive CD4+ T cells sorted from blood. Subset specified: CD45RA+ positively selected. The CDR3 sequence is CASSLQGTFTNEKLFF. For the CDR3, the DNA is TGTGCCAGCAGCCTACAGGGGACATTCACTAATGAAAAACTGTTTTTT.